This is a list of T cell receptor beta chains from one sample in a study of blood T cell repertoires in COVID-19. TCRdb's copy holds only in-frame clones and misses some; the assay was immunoSEQ multiplex PCR. The sample lists roughly 260,000 clones; roughly three quarters were seen once. Sequencing was done on a sample of peripheral blood. The receptors were gathered from a woman aged 40 to 55 with active or convalescent COVID-19. The CDR3 runs from the conserved cysteine through the conserved F or W. D genes are given only for firm matches. Clone size appears in some rows only: once, few, many, or a class for an expanded clone.

v_gene	j_gene	d_gene	abundance	CDR3nt	CDR3aa
TRBV10-1	TRBJ2-5	-	-	TGCGCCAGCAGACAGGCTCAAGAGACCCAGTACTTC	CASRQAQETQYF
TRBV7-3	TRBJ2-5	TRBD1	-	TGTGCCAGCAGCCCCCAGACAGGGGTCGACGAGACCCAGTACTTC	CASSPQTGVDETQYF
TRBV6-6	TRBJ2-1	TRBD1	many	TGTGCCAGCAGCCGGACAGGATACAATGAGCAGTTCTTC	CASSRTGYNEQFF
TRBV3-1/TRBV3-2	TRBJ1-4	-	-	TGTGCCAGCAGCCGGGGGAGGCAGGGAAAACTGTTTTTT	CASSRGRQGKLFF
TRBV29-1	TRBJ1-1	TRBD1	-	TGCAGCGCAAGGACAGGGGAGGGGAACACTGAAGCTTTCTTT	CSARTGEGNTEAFF
TRBV30	TRBJ1-2	TRBD1	-	TGTGCCTGTGGGACGGGACAGACTAACTATGGCTACACCTTC	CACGTGQTNYGYTF
TRBV6-1	TRBJ1-1	-	-	TGTGCCAGCAGTGCCAAGACCCCCCGGACTTTCGGAATGAACACTGAAGCTTTCTTT	CASSAKTPRTFGMNTEAFF
TRBV30	TRBJ1-2	-	-	TGTGCCTGGAGTAAGGGGCAGTTTAACTATGGCTACACCTTC	CAWSKGQFNYGYTF
TRBV18	TRBJ2-5	TRBD1	-	TGTGCCAGCTCCCCCAGAACAGGGGGTATCCGGGAGACCCAGTACTTC	CASSPRTGGIRETQYF
TRBV6-2/TRBV6-3	TRBJ2-1	TRBD1	-	TGTGCCAGCAGTTACCGCTCGGGACAGGGGGGTGATGAGCAGTTCTTC	CASSYRSGQGGDEQFF
TRBV10-3	TRBJ1-5	-	once	TGTGCCGTCCAGACAGGTACCAATCAGCCCCAGCATTTT	CAVQTGTNQPQHF